This T cell receptor (beta chain) was captured in a study of shared clonotypes between healthy human individuals. The germline gives CDR1 SGHDN, CDR2 FVKESK. With V trimmed by 4 bases and J by 4 bases, 8 bases remained unmatched. The CDR3 covers 15 residues. Execution of the assay was at deep level. The table came from immunoSEQ multiplex PCR; TCRdb's copy has only in-frame clones and leaves some out. Here the sample spans 2 million to 2.5 million clones, approximately 93% being singletons. The chain recombines TRBV14 with TRBJ1-2, with TRBD1 identical over 8 bases. The sequencing input was naive CD4+ T cells from PBMCs. The subset denotes: CD45RA+ positively selected. The receptor comes from a young man in good health. Some clones in this sample may be carry-over from other donors' samples. The DNA of the CDR3 is TGTGCCAGCAGCCCTGCAGGGGGCGGTGGCTATGGCTACACCTTC. Protein sequence: CASSPAGGGGYGYTF.